These T cell receptor beta chains were read from a single sample in a study of T-cell reconstitution after alpha-beta-depleted transplantation in children. One entry per CDR3 protein, called by TCRdb with MiXCR from the PCR reads. The table records roughly 310,000 distinct CDR3 sequences, roughly 21% of them present only once. Sequencing was performed on PBMCs, mostly from graft donor cells, taken 180 days after TCRalphabeta/CD19-depleted stem cell transplant. These receptors all come from a male patient younger than 18 who had a stem cell transplant for acute lymphoblastic leukemia, so the T cells may come from the graft donor. The CDR3 runs from the conserved cysteine through the conserved F or W. D genes are given only for firm matches. Clone size is given for some rows only: seen once, a few or many times, or a class if the clone is expanded.

>TRBV5-1|few|TRBJ2-1|-
CASSLVPSDWLGEQFF
TGCGCCAGCAGCTTGGTCCCCTCAGACTGGCTGGGTGAGCAGTTCTTC
>TRBV30|-|TRBJ1-5|-
CAWSVTGRQPQHF
TGTGCCTGGAGTGTAACAGGGAGGCAGCCCCAGCATTTT
>TRBV27|-|TRBJ2-7|-
CASSLSTPYEQYF
TGTGCCAGCAGTTTATCGACCCCCTACGAGCAGTACTTC
>TRBV20-1|-|TRBJ2-7|TRBD2
CSARDTSGGTYEQYF
TGCAGTGCTAGAGACACTAGCGGGGGAACCTACGAGCAGTACTTC
>TRBV27|few|TRBJ2-7|-
CASSLGRLGYEQYF
TGTGCCAGCAGTTTGGGACGGTTAGGCTACGAGCAGTACTTC
>TRBV4-3|-|TRBJ2-7|-
CASSQGLESTYEQYF
TGCGCCAGCAGCCAAGGGCTAGAGAGCACCTACGAGCAGTACTTC
>TRBV29-1|-|TRBJ2-1|-
CSARAIRGGSSYNEQFF
TGCAGCGCCCGGGCGATCCGAGGAGGCTCGTCCTACAATGAGCAGTTCTTC
>TRBV20-1|-|TRBJ2-7|TRBD2
CSARPGTSGPYEQYF
TGCAGTGCTAGGCCCGGGACTAGCGGCCCCTACGAGCAGTACTTC
>TRBV10-3|few|TRBJ2-7|-
CAISESTLVGYEQYF
TGTGCCATCAGTGAGTCGACCTTGGTCGGCTACGAGCAGTACTTC
>TRBV18|-|TRBJ2-5|TRBD1
CASSPLEDRGGETQYF
TGTGCCAGCTCACCGTTAGAAGACAGGGGGGGAGAGACCCAGTACTTC
>TRBV5-1|few|TRBJ2-7|-
CASSFSGSVRTYEQYF
TGCGCCAGCAGCTTCTCCGGGTCCGTCAGGACCTACGAGCAGTACTTC
>TRBV11-1|once|TRBJ2-1|TRBD2
CASSFPLAGDYNEQFF
TGTGCCAGCAGCTTCCCACTAGCGGGCGATTACAATGAGCAGTTCTTC
>TRBV25-1|few|TRBJ2-7|-
CASSEWLGLSYEQYF
TGTGCCAGCAGTGAATGGTTGGGTCTCTCCTACGAGCAGTACTTC
>TRBV7-9|-|TRBJ2-7|TRBD1
CASSLRDRHYEQYF
TGTGCCAGCAGCCTCCGGGACAGACACTACGAGCAGTACTTC
>TRBV7-9|-|TRBJ1-2|TRBD1
CASSLGQGRWYGYTF
TGTGCCAGCAGCCTCGGACAGGGGCGATGGTATGGCTACACCTTC
>TRBV27|-|TRBJ2-1|-
CASSLRVTPYREQFF
TGTGCCAGCAGTTTGAGAGTCACTCCATACAGGGAGCAGTTCTTC
>TRBV9|-|TRBJ2-2|TRBD2
CASSVSGRVSNTGELFF
TGTGCCAGCAGCGTGAGCGGGAGGGTCTCAAACACCGGGGAGCTGTTTTTT
>TRBV5-5|few|TRBJ2-7|-
CASSWDEGGSYEQYF
TGTGCCAGCAGCTGGGACGAGGGCGGTTCCTACGAGCAGTACTTC
>TRBV7-2|-|TRBJ1-2|-
CASSLYQGWGYTF
TGTGCCAGCAGCTTATACCAGGGCTGGGGCTACACCTTC
>TRBV7-8|few|TRBJ2-5|-
CASSLVYGMETQYF
TGTGCCAGCAGCTTAGTTTACGGGATGGAGACCCAGTACTTC
>TRBV5-1|many|TRBJ2-7|-
CASSLWPHEQYF
TGCGCCAGCAGCTTATGGCCCCACGAGCAGTACTTC
>TRBV29-1|few|TRBJ1-1|-
CSVEGLGGAFF
TGCAGCGTTGAGGGGCTCGGCGGAGCTTTCTTT
>TRBV9|few|TRBJ2-2|-
CASSVASGEAGELFF
TGTGCCAGCAGCGTAGCTTCGGGGGAGGCCGGGGAGCTGTTTTTT
>TRBV12-3/TRBV12-4|-|TRBJ2-7|-
CASSPKLVYEQYF
TGTGCCAGCAGTCCGAAATTGGTTTACGAGCAGTACTTC
>TRBV9|-|TRBJ2-1|-
CASSVSPRESEQFF
TGTGCCAGCAGCGTATCCCCCCGGGAGAGCGAGCAGTTCTTC
>TRBV10-1|-|TRBJ2-7|TRBD2
CASSGGGLAGAYEQYF
TGCGCCAGCAGTGGAGGGGGACTAGCGGGAGCCTACGAGCAGTACTTC
>TRBV6-1|-|TRBJ2-7|TRBD2
CASSPGRAYEQYF
TGTGCCAGCAGCCCCGGGAGGGCCTACGAGCAGTACTTC
>TRBV7-3|-|TRBJ2-1|-
CASSPQQRNEQFF
TGTGCCAGCAGCCCCCAACAGCGCAATGAGCAGTTCTTC
>TRBV6-1|few|TRBJ2-1|-
CACRPYRDLREGHEQFF
TGTGCCTGCCGACCGTACCGGGACCTCCGAGAGGGCCATGAGCAGTTCTTC
>TRBV29-1|-|TRBJ1-5|-
CSVRQFGDQPQHF
TGCAGCGTGAGACAGTTTGGCGATCAGCCCCAGCATTTT
>TRBV20-1|-|TRBJ1-1|TRBD1
CSACTGGLGTEAFF
TGCAGTGCTTGTACAGGGGGTTTGGGCACTGAAGCTTTCTTT
>TRBV25-1|few|TRBJ1-1|-
CASRRLEGYAFF
TGTGCCAGCCGAAGGCTTGAGGGTTACGCTTTCTTT
>TRBV29-1|few|TRBJ1-5|-
CSVQGGSNQPQHF
TGCAGCGTTCAAGGGGGGTCCAATCAGCCCCAGCATTTT
>TRBV5-1|-|TRBJ2-5|-
CASSPGAETQYF
TGCGCCAGCAGCCCCGGGGCGGAGACCCAGTACTTC
>TRBV5-1|few|TRBJ2-6|-
CASSPPQGANVLTF
TGCGCCAGCAGCCCCCCCCAAGGGGCCAACGTCCTGACTTTC
>TRBV15|-|TRBJ2-1|-
CATSRLAAYNEQFF
TGTGCCACCAGCCGTTTAGCGGCTTACAATGAGCAGTTCTTC
>TRBV4-3|few|TRBJ2-1|TRBD2
CASSQDGWGGSSYNEQFF
TGCGCCAGCAGCCAAGATGGCTGGGGGGGAAGCTCCTACAATGAGCAGTTCTTC
>TRBV29-1|-|TRBJ1-1|-
CSVWPMGGVTWANTEAFF
TGCAGCGTCTGGCCCATGGGGGGCGTCACATGGGCGAACACTGAAGCTTTCTTT
>TRBV20-1|few|TRBJ2-7|TRBD1
CSARGPPDRGWAYEQYF
TGCAGTGCTAGAGGACCCCCCGACAGGGGATGGGCCTACGAGCAGTACTTC
>TRBV3-1|-|TRBJ2-7|TRBD2
CASSPLPGGYEQYF
TGTGCCAGCAGCCCGCTCCCGGGGGGCTACGAGCAGTACTTC